A selection of T cell receptor beta chains follows, all from one sample in a study of shared clonotypes between healthy human individuals. The assay was immunoSEQ multiplex PCR, and TCRdb's table has in-frame clones only and misses some. The data contain some 2.1 million clones, over 85% of them seen just once; the ten biggest clones take up more than 0.1%. The sequenced material came from naive CD4+ T cells sorted from blood. The receptors shown here come from a man aged 18 to 30 in good health. The CDR3 runs from the conserved cysteine through the conserved F or W. D genes are given only for firm matches. Size is omitted from some rows. Given values are once, few, many or a class for expanded clones.

CDR3: CARSGLAGTSPTGELFF
DNA: TGTGCCAGGTCGGGACTAGCGGGGACCTCCCCTACCGGGGAGCTGTTTTTT
size: NA
V: TRBV2
length: 17
J: TRBJ2-2
D: TRBD2

CDR3: CASSKGWVNEQFF
DNA: TGTGCCAGCAGCAAGGGCTGGGTGAATGAGCAGTTCTTC
size: NA
V: TRBV21-1
length: 13
J: TRBJ2-1
D: NA

CDR3: CASSGRTGRGYGYTF
DNA: TGTGCCAGTAGTGGACGGACAGGACGGGGCTATGGCTACACCTTC
size: NA
V: TRBV19
length: 15
J: TRBJ1-2
D: TRBD1

CDR3: CASSSDRVYGYTF
DNA: TGTGCCAGCAGCTCGGACAGGGTATATGGCTACACCTTC
size: NA
V: TRBV11-2
length: 13
J: TRBJ1-2
D: TRBD1

CDR3: CAWSVSVALETGELFF
DNA: TGTGCCTGGAGTGTATCGGTCGCCTTAGAGACCGGGGAGCTGTTTTTT
size: NA
V: TRBV30
length: 16
J: TRBJ2-2
D: NA

CDR3: CASSPPVAGELFF
DNA: TGTGCCAGCAGCCCTCCCGTGGCCGGGGAGCTGTTTTTT
size: NA
V: TRBV7-9
length: 13
J: TRBJ2-2
D: NA

CDR3: CASSSTGGNNYGYTF
DNA: TGTGCCAGCTCATCAACAGGGGGGAATAACTATGGCTACACCTTC
size: NA
V: TRBV18
length: 15
J: TRBJ1-2
D: TRBD1

CDR3: CASRLGQLNYGYTF
DNA: TGTGCATCCCGGCTGGGACAGCTAAACTATGGCTACACCTTC
size: NA
V: TRBV2
length: 14
J: TRBJ1-2
D: TRBD1

CDR3: CASSRDSQTYEQYF
DNA: TGTGCCAGCTCCCGAGACAGTCAGACCTACGAGCAGTACTTC
size: NA
V: TRBV2
length: 14
J: TRBJ2-7
D: NA

CDR3: CASSLAGQGFPEAFF
DNA: TGTGCCAGCAGTTTGGCGGGACAGGGCTTTCCTGAAGCTTTCTTT
size: NA
V: TRBV28
length: 15
J: TRBJ1-1
D: TRBD1

CDR3: CASSLGTNRDRGEKLFF
DNA: TGTGCCAGCAGCTTAGGAACTAACCGGGACAGGGGCGAAAAACTGTTTTTT
size: NA
V: TRBV13
length: 17
J: TRBJ1-4
D: TRBD1

CDR3: CASSRNPAGTGIYEQYF
DNA: TGTGCCAGCAGCCGAAACCCTGCCGGGACAGGCATCTACGAGCAGTACTTC
size: NA
V: TRBV7-2
length: 17
J: TRBJ2-7
D: TRBD1

CDR3: CASSMGQAGADEQYF
DNA: TGTGCCAGTAGTATGGGACAGGCTGGGGCGGACGAGCAGTACTTC
size: NA
V: TRBV19
length: 15
J: TRBJ2-7
D: TRBD1

CDR3: CAWSGLAGVSYEQYF
DNA: TGTGCCTGGAGTGGACTAGCGGGTGTCTCCTACGAGCAGTACTTC
size: NA
V: TRBV30
length: 15
J: TRBJ2-7
D: TRBD2

CDR3: CASSSRGTFNSPLHF
DNA: TGTGCCAGCAGCTCCCGGGGGACTTTTAATTCACCCCTCCACTTT
size: NA
V: TRBV5-6
length: 15
J: TRBJ1-6
D: NA

CDR3: CASSLTGEDTGELFF
DNA: TGTGCCAGCAGCTTGACAGGGGAGGACACCGGGGAGCTGTTTTTT
size: NA
V: TRBV5-4
length: 15
J: TRBJ2-2
D: NA

CDR3: CASSLAWGGGTDTQYF
DNA: TGTGCCAGCAGCTTAGCTTGGGGGGGTGGCACAGATACGCAGTATTTT
size: NA
V: TRBV11-2
length: 16
J: TRBJ2-3
D: TRBD2

CDR3: CASSFYGAGNTIYF
DNA: TGTGCCAGCAGCTTCTACGGAGCTGGAAACACCATATATTTT
size: NA
V: TRBV11-2
length: 14
J: TRBJ1-3
D: NA

CDR3: CSVDCDTDTQYF
DNA: TGCAGCGTTGATTGTGACACAGATACGCAGTATTTT
size: once
V: TRBV29-1
length: 12
J: TRBJ2-3
D: NA

CDR3: CASSATSGGTYNEQFF
DNA: TGTGCCAGCAGTGCTACTAGCGGGGGAACCTACAATGAGCAGTTCTTC
size: NA
V: TRBV2
length: 16
J: TRBJ2-1
D: TRBD2